Below are 21 T cell receptor beta chains sequenced from a single sample in a study of early T cells in non-severe SARS-CoV-2 infection. TCRdb processed the 5' RACE reads anew with MiXCR; each CDR3 protein has one entry. Of about 90,000 distinct CDR3 sequences listed, about an eighth are singletons. The sequencing used whole blood, collected at baseline. All receptors derive from an adult who was a healthcare worker with PCR-confirmed SARS-CoV-2 infection or an uninfected control (not recorded which).

This chain uses TRBV25-1 with TRBJ1-2; D gene uncertain. CDR1 is MGHDK and CDR2 is SYGVNS in the germline V gene. CDR3 length: 13 residues. V was pared by 3 bases and J by 8 bases, with 13 bases between. The CDR3 DNA reads TGTGCCAGCAGTGATACGGGCAGAAGCGGCTACACCTTC. This gives the protein CASSDTGRSGYTF.

In this sample, this clonotype turned up many times. The chain joins TRBV28 to TRBJ2-7; D not resolved. This CDR3 is 12 amino acids long. Germline V CDR1 and CDR2: MDHEN, SYDVKM. Trimming left V 3 bases short and J 5 bases short, with 8 bases between. Written as DNA, the CDR3 is TGTGCCAGCAGTTTTGAGGCCCACGAGCAGTACTTC. Translating it yields CASSFEAHEQYF.

The J gene is TRBJ2-5, the V gene TRBV4-1, with a weak D call TRBD1 (5 bases). The CDR3 is 15 residues long. The V end lost 0 bases, the J end lost 1 base, and 9 bases lay between the germline ends. Germline V gene lookup returns CDR1 MGHRA and CDR2 YSYEKL. The CDR3 nucleotides read TGCGCCAGCAGCCAAGATCAAGGGGCCCAAGAGACCCAGTACTTC. Its translation: CASSQDQGAQETQYF.

The chain employs TRBV6-1 and TRBJ2-7, with a possible D match to TRBD1 (6 bases). The CDR3 runs 15 residues. CDR1 MNHNS and CDR2 SASEGT come from the germline V gene. Trimming stripped 6 bases from V and 7 bases from J, with 22 bases between. CDR3 bases: TGTGCCAGCAGCCTCGACAGGTATTCTTCGCAGGAGCAGTACTTC. Protein: CASSLDRYSSQEQYF.

Only a few counts were recorded for this clonotype. This sequence joins TRBV2 and TRBJ2-7; D possibly uses TRBD1 or TRBD2 (7 bases each). The length of the CDR3 is 15 residues. CDR1 SNHLY and CDR2 FYNNEI come from the germline V gene. The germline V and J ends were trimmed by 4 bases and 2 bases, with 15 bases remaining between them. CDR3 sequence: CASSVRDSGTYEQYF. CDR3 nucleotide sequence: TGTGCCAGCAGTGTCCGGGACAGCGGGACCTACGAGCAGTACTTC.

This chain uses TRBV19 with TRBJ2-5; 11 bases align to TRBD2. Germline assignment: CDR1 LNHDA and CDR2 SQIVND (reference sequence). The CDR3 spans 15 residues. V gave up 2 bases and J gave up 4 bases; unmatched junction bases: 3. CDR3 residues: CASSILAGGAETQYF. The CDR3 nucleotides are TGTGCCAGTAGTATACTAGCGGGAGGAGCAGAGACCCAGTACTTC. Filled out from reference TRBV19 and TRBJ2-5, the complete variable domain reads DGGITQSPKYLFRKEGQNVTLSCEQNLNHDAMYWYRQDPGQGLRLIYYSQIVNDFQKGDIAEGYSVSREKKESFPLTVTSAQKNPTAFYLCASSILAGGAETQYFGPGTRLLVL.

This clonotype came up a few times. This chain joins TRBV27 and TRBJ1-3; D ambiguous. Germline CDR1 reads MNHEY; CDR2 reads SMNVEV (reference sequence). CDR3 length: 13 residues. Between the trimmed V and J ends, which lost 5 bases and 4 bases, there was a span of 9 bases. The CDR3 DNA reads as TGTGCCAGCAGTACCCAGACAGGAAACACCATATATTTT. This encodes CASSTQTGNTIYF.

This chain joins TRBV7-9 and TRBJ2-1; D could derive from TRBD1 or TRBD2 (5 bases each). The CDR3 is made up of 17 amino acids. Germline CDR1 and CDR2: SEHNR and FQNEAQ (reference sequence). With 1 base removed from V and 6 bases from J, the gap between germline ends came to 19 bases. The CDR3 here is CASSLVRTLVGVNEQFF. DNA for the CDR3: TGTGCCAGCAGCTTAGTGCGGACCCTCGTGGGGGTCAATGAGCAGTTCTTC.

The chain recombines TRBV3-1 with TRBJ2-1, with a tentative D call TRBD1 (5 bases). Trimming left V 2 bases short and J 0 bases short, with 14 bases between. The length of the CDR3 is 17 residues. Per germline, CDR1 LGHDT and CDR2 YNNKEL (reference sequence). The CDR3 is CASSQLGALSSYNEQFF. The CDR3 bases are TGTGCCAGCAGCCAACTAGGGGCTCTCAGCTCCTACAATGAGCAGTTCTTC.

A few counts support this clonotype. V gene TRBV12-3 or TRBV12-4 combines with J gene TRBJ1-1; 9 bases line up with TRBD1. CDR3 length: 15 amino acids. After removal of 5 bases from V and 4 bases from J, the junction contained 8 bases not matched to a gene. The CDR3 sequence: CASSKGTGRGTEAFF. The CDR3 DNA is TGTGCCAGCAGTAAGGGGACAGGGCGTGGCACTGAAGCTTTCTTT.

This chain connects TRBV2 to TRBJ1-5, with TRBD1 matching 7 bases. The germline gives CDR1 SNHLY, CDR2 FYNNEI. Germline trimming cut 7 bases from V and 3 bases from J; bases unmatched to any gene: 3. This CDR3 has 13 residues. The CDR3 DNA sequence: TGTGCCAGCATGACAGGGATCAATCAGCCCCAGCATTTT. Encoded protein: CASMTGINQPQHF.

This clonotype has more than one count but fewer than ten. The chain employs TRBV7-3 and TRBJ2-1; D is unresolved. The CDR3 sequence is 15 residues long. V was shortened by 1 base and J by 0 bases, with 7 bases between the two germline ends. Per the germline V gene, CDR1 is SGHTA and CDR2 is FQGTGA. CDR3 loop: CASSLRLSSYNEQFF. CDR3 in DNA: TGTGCCAGCAGCTTAAGGCTAAGCTCCTACAATGAGCAGTTCTTC.

Many counts were recorded for this clonotype. The V gene is TRBV7-9, the J gene TRBJ1-4; D uncertain. CDR1 SEHNR and CDR2 FQNEAQ come from the germline V gene (reference sequence). V lost 10 bases to trimming and J lost 8 bases, with 17 bases between them. This CDR3 comprises 13 residues. CDR3 region: CATTGPAGEKLFF. The CDR3 DNA follows: TGTGCCACCACGGGCCCAGCCGGGGAAAAACTGTTTTTT.

This chain connects TRBV7-9 to TRBJ1-1; D is uncertain. The CDR3 length is 11 residues. Germline lookup yields CDR1 SEHNR and CDR2 FQNEAQ (reference sequence). The V end lost 6 bases, the J end lost 5 bases, and 7 bases lay between the germline ends. CDR3 loop: CASRLGTEAFF. The CDR3 DNA reads as TGTGCCAGCAGGCTTGGGACTGAAGCTTTCTTT.

The V and J genes are TRBV6-6 and TRBJ2-4, with 8 bases identical to TRBD1. V was clipped by 0 bases and J by 11 bases; unmatched bases: 15. The CDR3 totals 17 residues. Germline V gene sequence: CDR1 MNHNY, CDR2 SVGAGI (reference sequence). This CDR3 is CASSYSNTGGIPMVQYF. In DNA form, the CDR3 reads TGTGCCAGCAGTTACTCCAACACAGGGGGGATCCCGATGGTTCAGTACTTC.

This chain connects TRBV5-1 to TRBJ2-3, with D perhaps TRBD1 (5 bases). Germline V gives CDR1 SGHRS, CDR2 YFSETQ. With 3 bases removed from V and 2 bases from J, the gap between germline ends came to 16 bases. The CDR3 totals 16 residues. CDR3 DNA: TGCGCCAGCAGCTCGGCAGGGTCTTGGATCACAGATACGCAGTATTTT. Translation gives CASSSAGSWITDTQYF.

The sample holds a few counts of this clonotype. The rearrangement links TRBV7-2 to TRBJ2-7; D gene ambiguous. Looked up from germline, CDR1 is SGHTA and CDR2 is FQGNSA. This CDR3 has 15 amino acids. V was trimmed by 3 bases and J by 9 bases, leaving 21 bases between them. The CDR3 bases are TGTGCCAGCAGCTTGCGCCCGGTCCCACCAAACTGGCAGTACTTC. As protein: CASSLRPVPPNWQYF.

The rearrangement links TRBV5-1 to TRBJ1-2; 11 bases are shared with TRBD1. Germline values: CDR1 SGHRS, CDR2 YFSETQ. V dropped 4 bases and J dropped 3; count of bases not matched to a gene: 5. The CDR3 covers 15 residues. CDR3 bases: TGCGCCAGCAGCCTAAGGACAGGGGGCGACTATGGCTACACCTTC. Residues: CASSLRTGGDYGYTF.

The genes are TRBV29-1 and TRBJ1-1; D gene unclear. Trimming removed 0 bases from V and 1 base from J, with 6 bases in between. Germline V gives CDR1 SQVTM, CDR2 ANQGSEA. The CDR3 loop spans 13 amino acids. The CDR3 sequence is CSVEEGKNTEAFF. In DNA, the CDR3 is TGCAGCGTTGAAGAGGGGAAGAACACTGAAGCTTTCTTT.

The V and J genes are TRBV29-1 and TRBJ1-1, with 9 bases fitting TRBD1. V lost 7 bases to trimming and J lost 2 bases; unmatched junction nucleotides: 14. The CDR3 sequence is 16 residues long. Germline CDR1 reads SQVTM; CDR2 reads ANQGSEA. CDR3 sequence reads: CSARPGQGIRNTEAFF. In DNA, the CDR3 is TGCAGCGCCCGACCCGGACAGGGGATAAGAAACACTGAAGCTTTCTTT.

This clonotype was counted between two and nine times. This chain links TRBV19 with TRBJ1-4; D remains unclear. The V end lost 5 bases, the J end lost 4 bases, and 5 bases lay between the germline ends. The CDR3 contains 12 residues. The germline V gene encodes CDR1 LNHDA and CDR2 SQIVND (reference sequence). The CDR3 is CASSQVNEKLFF. The CDR3 DNA follows: TGTGCCAGTAGTCAGGTTAATGAAAAACTGTTTTTT.